These 6 T cell receptor beta chains share one sample of origin, sequenced in a study of cytomegalovirus exposure and HLA in healthy donors. The PCR employed 60 Vbeta primers together with 13 Jbeta primers. TCRdb's table, derived via immunoSEQ multiplex PCR, lists solely in-frame clones and lacks some. The listing contains 60,000 to 85,000 clones. Sequenced sample: PBMCs. The receptors here all came from a middle-aged man in good health and CMV-seropositive.

The chain uses TRBV5-1 and TRBJ2-7, with 8 bases fitting TRBD1. Germline V gene sequence: CDR1 SGHRS, CDR2 YFSETQ. With V trimmed by 2 bases and J by 6 bases, 4 bases remained unmatched. The CDR3 is 13 amino acids. CDR3 coding DNA: TGCGCCAGCAGCTTCTTAACAGGGGGCGAGCAGTACGTC. Translated: CASSFLTGGEQYV.

The V and J genes are TRBV7-9 and TRBJ2-7, with 10 bases fitting TRBD2. Per the germline V gene, CDR1 is SEHNR and CDR2 is FQNEAQ (reference sequence). V was pared by 2 bases and J by 2 bases, with 3 bases of the junction left unmatched. CDR3 size: 15 residues. The CDR3 spells CASSLSSGGAYEQYV. The CDR3 DNA follows: TGTGCCAGCAGCTTATCCAGCGGGGGGGCCTACGAGCAGTACGTC.

V is TRBV9 and J is TRBJ1-2; D remains unclear. The germline gives CDR1 SGDLS, CDR2 YYNGEE. The CDR3 is 14 residues long. V lost 2 bases to trimming and J lost 1 base, with 9 bases between them. In nucleotides, the CDR3 is TGTGCCAGCAGCGTTGACACCTTTAACTATGGCTACACCTTC. This codes for CASSVDTFNYGYTF.

The rearrangement joins TRBV10-3 to TRBJ1-1, with TRBD1 matching 7 bases. Germline V CDR1 and CDR2: ENHRY, SYGVKD. The CDR3 loop spans 13 amino acids. With 3 bases clipped from V and 5 bases from J, the junction kept 3 bases outside the gene matches. In DNA form, the CDR3 reads TGTGCCATCAGTGATCAGGGGGAAACTGAAGCTTTCTTT. This encodes CAISDQGETEAFF.

This rearrangement joins TRBV7-3 to TRBJ2-2; D is possibly TRBD1 (6 bases). Per the germline V gene, CDR1 is SGHTA and CDR2 is FQGTGA. Trimming pared 7 bases from V and 0 bases from J, leaving 9 bases between. The CDR3 runs to 14 residues. CDR3 sequence: CASKGTPNTGELFF. The CDR3 DNA follows: TGTGCCAGCAAAGGGACACCGAACACCGGGGAGCTGTTTTTT.

The rearrangement joins TRBV5-4 to TRBJ2-6, with D possibly TRBD2 on 5 matching bases. V was shortened by 5 bases and J by 1 base, with 13 bases between the two germline ends. The length of the CDR3 is 16 residues. Looked up from germline, CDR1 is SGHNT and CDR2 is YYREEE (reference sequence). This CDR3 is CASRPRGISGANVLTF. Written as DNA, the CDR3 is TGTGCCAGCAGACCCCGAGGGATTTCTGGGGCCAACGTCCTGACTTTC.